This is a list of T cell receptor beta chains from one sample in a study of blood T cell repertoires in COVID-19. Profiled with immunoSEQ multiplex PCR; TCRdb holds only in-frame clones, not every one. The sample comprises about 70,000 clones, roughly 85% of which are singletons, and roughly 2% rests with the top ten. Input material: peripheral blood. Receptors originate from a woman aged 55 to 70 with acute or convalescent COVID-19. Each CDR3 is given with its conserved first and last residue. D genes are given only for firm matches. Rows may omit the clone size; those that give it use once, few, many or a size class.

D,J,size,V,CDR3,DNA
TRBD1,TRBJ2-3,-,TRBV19,CASQDRGGTDTQYF,TGTGCCAGTCAGGACAGGGGGGGCACAGATACGCAGTATTTT
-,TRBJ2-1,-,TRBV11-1,CASSLTRDNEQFF,TGTGCCAGCAGCTTAACGAGGGACAATGAGCAGTTCTTC
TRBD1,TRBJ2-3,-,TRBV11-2,CASSRTGSTDTQYF,TGTGCCAGCAGTCGGACAGGTAGCACAGATACGCAGTATTTT
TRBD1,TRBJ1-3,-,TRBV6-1,CAGGSGGSGNTIYF,TGTGCCGGCGGGTCAGGGGGTTCTGGAAACACCATATATTTT
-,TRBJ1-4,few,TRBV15,CATSRQGTTSNEKLFF,TGTGCCACCAGCAGGCAGGGTACTACGTCGAATGAAAAACTGTTTTTT
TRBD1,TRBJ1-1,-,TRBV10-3,CAISEPGTDNTEAFF,TGTGCCATCAGCGAGCCCGGGACAGACAACACTGAAGCTTTCTTT
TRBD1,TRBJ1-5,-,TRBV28,CASSPAQGQGHQPQHF,TGTGCCAGCAGTCCCGCCCAGGGACAGGGCCATCAGCCCCAGCATTTT
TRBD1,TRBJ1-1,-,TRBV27,CASSLIFRTGANTEAFF,TGTGCCAGCAGTTTAATTTTTCGGACAGGGGCGAACACTGAAGCTTTCTTT
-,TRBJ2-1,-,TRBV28,CASKQWGVGYNEQFF,TGTGCCAGCAAGCAGTGGGGGGTGGGCTACAATGAGCAGTTCTTC
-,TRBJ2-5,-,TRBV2,CASSDREGETQYF,TGTGCCAGCAGTGACAGGGAAGGGGAGACCCAGTACTTC
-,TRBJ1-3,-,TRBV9,CASSVDAGSGNTIYF,TGTGCCAGCAGCGTAGACGCAGGGTCTGGAAACACCATATATTTT
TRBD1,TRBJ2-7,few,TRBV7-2,CASSRDRVIGEQYF,TGTGCCAGCAGCCGGGACAGGGTGATAGGCGAGCAGTACTTC
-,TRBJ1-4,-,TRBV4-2,CASSQGQGNEKLFF,TGTGCCAGCAGCCAAGGGCAGGGGAATGAAAAACTGTTTTTT
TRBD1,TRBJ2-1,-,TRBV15,CATSNRQGADEQFF,TGTGCCACCAGCAATAGACAGGGGGCTGATGAGCAGTTCTTC
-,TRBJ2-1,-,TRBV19,CASTLREAGNEQFF,TGTGCCAGTACCCTTAGGGAGGCGGGTAATGAGCAGTTCTTC
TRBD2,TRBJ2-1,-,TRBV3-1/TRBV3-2,CASSRTASGSSYNEQFF,TGTGCCAGCAGCCGTACTGCTAGCGGCAGCTCCTACAATGAGCAGTTCTTC
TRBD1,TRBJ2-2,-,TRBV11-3,CASSSRTGGTGELFF,TGTGCCAGCAGCTCCCGGACAGGGGGTACCGGGGAGCTGTTTTTT
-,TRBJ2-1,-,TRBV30,CAWDGQFNEQFF,TGTGCCTGGGACGGACAGTTCAATGAGCAGTTCTTC
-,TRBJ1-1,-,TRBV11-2,CASSFFIERAFF,TGTGCCAGCAGCTTTTTTATTGAGCGAGCTTTCTTT
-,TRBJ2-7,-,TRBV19,CASSPRQDLTYEQYF,TGTGCCAGTAGTCCCCGACAGGACTTGACCTACGAGCAGTACTTC
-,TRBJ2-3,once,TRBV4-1,CASSQEDRFRTDTQYF,TGCGCCAGCAGCCAAGAAGATAGATTCCGCACAGATACGCAGTATTTT
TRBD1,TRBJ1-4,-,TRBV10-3,CAIRDSGTGQGKLFF,TGTGCCATCAGAGACTCCGGGACAGGGCAGGGAAAACTGTTTTTT
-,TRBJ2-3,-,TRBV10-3,CAISEGVAGTDTQYF,TGTGCCATCAGTGAGGGGGTAGCGGGCACAGATACGCAGTATTTT
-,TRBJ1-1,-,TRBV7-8,CASSLEIAGWNTEAFF,TGTGCCAGCAGCTTAGAAATCGCAGGCTGGAACACTGAAGCTTTCTTT
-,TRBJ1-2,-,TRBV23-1,CATIGRIHNYGYTF,TGCGCCACCATAGGCAGGATCCATAACTATGGCTACACCTTC
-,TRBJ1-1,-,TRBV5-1,CASSLGGAMNTEAFF,TGCGCCAGCAGCTTGGGTGGAGCCATGAACACTGAAGCTTTCTTT
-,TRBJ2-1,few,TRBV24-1,CATSDSWVSRAGSYNEQFF,TGTGCCACCAGTGATTCCTGGGTGTCTAGAGCCGGGAGTTACAATGAGCAGTTCTTC
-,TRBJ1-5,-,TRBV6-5,CAGRSGSNQPQHF,TGTGCCGGAAGGAGCGGGAGCAATCAGCCCCAGCATTTT
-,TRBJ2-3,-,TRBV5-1,CASSVASDTQYF,TGCGCCAGCAGCGTGGCGTCAGATACGCAGTATTTT
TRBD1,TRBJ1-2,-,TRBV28,CASSLSGGYGYTF,TGTGCCAGCAGTTTATCAGGGGGCTATGGCTACACCTTC
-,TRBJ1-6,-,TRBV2,CASNGGDDNSPLHF,TGTGCCAGCAATGGGGGGGACGATAATTCACCCCTCCACTTT
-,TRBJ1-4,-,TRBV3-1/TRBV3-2,CASSQGLPGNEKLFF,TGTGCCAGCAGCCAAGGGCTCCCAGGGAATGAAAAACTGTTTTTT
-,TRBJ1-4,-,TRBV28,CASSTRVREKLFF,TGTGCCAGCAGCACCAGGGTTAGGGAAAAACTGTTTTTT
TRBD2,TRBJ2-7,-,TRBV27,CASSRTSGSYEQYF,TGTGCCAGCAGTCGGACTAGCGGGAGTTACGAGCAGTACTTC
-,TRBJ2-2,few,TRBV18,CASSPADIDTGELFF,TGTGCCAGCTCACCTGCTGACATAGACACCGGGGAGCTGTTTTTT
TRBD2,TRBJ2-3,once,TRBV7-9,CASSLEGLGTDTQYF,TGTGCCAGCAGCTTAGAGGGACTAGGTACAGATACGCAGTATTTT
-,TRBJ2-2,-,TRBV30,CAWRLGGGFRTGELFF,TGTGCCTGGAGGCTTGGCGGGGGCTTCCGTACCGGGGAGCTGTTTTTT
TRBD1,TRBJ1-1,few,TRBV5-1,CASSDFQGAGTEAFF,TGCGCCAGCAGCGACTTCCAGGGGGCGGGCACTGAAGCTTTCTTT
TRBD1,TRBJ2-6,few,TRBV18,CASSPIFRQGGSGANVLTF,TGTGCCAGCTCACCAATTTTTAGACAGGGGGGCTCTGGGGCCAACGTCCTGACTTTC
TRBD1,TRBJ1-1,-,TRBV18,CASSIGTGGVTEAFF,TGTGCCAGCTCAATTGGGACAGGGGGAGTCACTGAAGCTTTCTTT
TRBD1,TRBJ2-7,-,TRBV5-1,CASSPTWRTGSPYEQYF,TGCGCCAGCAGCCCCACTTGGCGGACAGGGAGTCCCTACGAGCAGTACTTC
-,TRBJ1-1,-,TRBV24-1,CATSGSGLTEAFF,TGTGCCACCAGTGGTTCTGGCTTGACTGAAGCTTTCTTT
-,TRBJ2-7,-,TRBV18,CASSGTKSNYEQYF,TGTGCCAGCTCCGGGACAAAGAGCAACTACGAGCAGTACTTC
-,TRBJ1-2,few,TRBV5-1,CASSLVGGASNYGYTF,TGCGCCAGCAGCTTGGTCGGGGGGGCCAGTAACTATGGCTACACCTTC
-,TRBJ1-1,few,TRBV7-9,CASSPEGNTEAFF,TGTGCCAGCAGCCCCGAGGGGAACACTGAAGCTTTCTTT
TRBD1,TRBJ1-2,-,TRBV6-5,CASSYWTGANYGYTF,TGTGCCAGCAGTTATTGGACAGGGGCTAACTATGGCTACACCTTC
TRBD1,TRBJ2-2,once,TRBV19,CASSGQAFSGELFF,TGTGCCAGCTCTGGACAGGCTTTTTCCGGGGAGCTGTTTTTT
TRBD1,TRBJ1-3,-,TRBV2,CASSPRQGTGNTIYF,TGTGCCAGCAGTCCCCGACAGGGAACTGGAAACACCATATATTTT
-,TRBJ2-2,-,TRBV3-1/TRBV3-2,CASSQTHSGELFF,TGTGCCAGCAGCCAAACTCATTCCGGGGAGCTGTTTTTT
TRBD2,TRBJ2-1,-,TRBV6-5,CASSGLAGGPDEQFF,TGTGCCAGCAGCGGACTAGCGGGAGGGCCAGATGAGCAGTTCTTC
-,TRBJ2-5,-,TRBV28,CASSLSGVQTQYF,TGTGCCAGCAGTTTATCAGGCGTGCAGACCCAGTACTTC
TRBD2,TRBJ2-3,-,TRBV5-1,CASSFFSGGQGDTQYF,TGCGCCAGCAGCTTCTTTAGCGGGGGCCAGGGAGATACGCAGTATTTT
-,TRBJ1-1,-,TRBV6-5,CASSYEMAATEAFF,TGTGCCAGCAGTTACGAGATGGCGGCCACTGAAGCTTTCTTT